Listed below are T cell receptor beta chains from one sample, sequenced in a study of T cells in Graves' hyperthyroidism and ophthalmopathy. TCRdb re-derived calls from the multiplex PCR reads in MiXCR, one entry per CDR3 protein. The table shows roughly 350,000 distinct CDR3 sequences, with around 13% occurring only once. The sample was blood. The receptors here all came from a woman aged 30 to 39 with Graves' ophthalmopathy. Both conserved end residues are part of each CDR3. The D gene is left open where the match is weak. Only part of the rows carry a size: once, few, many, or a class if the clone is expanded.

size,D,J,V,CDR3,DNA
many,.,TRBJ2-1,TRBV3-1,CASSQLLDAEQFF,TGTGCCAGCAGCCAACTCTTGGACGCTGAGCAGTTCTTC
many,.,TRBJ1-3,TRBV12-3/TRBV12-4,CASIPASGNTIYF,TGTGCCAGCATCCCGGCTTCTGGAAACACCATATATTTT
few,.,TRBJ2-2,TRBV7-9,CASSLASIVTGELFF,TGTGCCAGCAGCTTAGCGTCAATCGTCACCGGGGAGCTGTTTTTT
few,TRBD1,TRBJ2-1,TRBV3-1,CASSQVTPGTGPNEQFF,TGTGCCAGCAGCCAAGTAACGCCCGGGACAGGGCCTAATGAGCAGTTCTTC
few,TRBD2,TRBJ2-3,TRBV9,CASSEGPPPRAGADTQYF,TGTGCCAGCAGCGAGGGACCCCCTCCTAGAGCGGGGGCAGATACGCAGTATTTT
many,TRBD1,TRBJ1-5,TRBV12-3/TRBV12-4,CASSSGGSGNQPQHF,TGTGCCAGCAGTTCAGGGGGCTCGGGCAATCAGCCCCAGCATTTT
few,.,TRBJ1-5,TRBV20-1,CSASFNQPQHF,TGCAGTGCTAGTTTTAATCAGCCCCAGCATTTT
many,TRBD1,TRBJ1-5,TRBV28,CASRPQGKAQPQHF,TGTGCCAGCAGGCCACAGGGGAAGGCTCAGCCCCAGCATTTT
many,.,TRBJ2-7,TRBV6-1,CASSYPSGEQYF,TGTGCCAGCAGTTATCCCTCGGGCGAGCAGTACTTC
few,.,TRBJ2-7,TRBV29-1,CSGQTSSYEQYF,TGCAGCGGCCAGACTAGCTCCTACGAGCAGTACTTC
.,TRBD1,TRBJ1-4,TRBV27,CASGPQGAQKLFF,TGTGCCAGCGGCCCACAGGGGGCGCAAAAACTGTTTTTT
many,.,TRBJ1-1,TRBV9,CASSVGRDHPGVEAFF,TGTGCCAGCAGCGTAGGGAGGGACCATCCGGGTGTGGAAGCTTTCTTT
few,.,TRBJ2-1,TRBV29-1,CSVELSQQGYNEQFF,TGCAGCGTTGAGTTGTCCCAGCAGGGGTACAATGAGCAGTTCTTC
many,TRBD2,TRBJ2-1,TRBV27,CASSGGATYNEQFF,TGTGCCAGCTCCGGGGGGGCCACCTACAATGAGCAGTTCTTC
few,.,TRBJ2-7,TRBV4-1,CASSQEGGRHFEQYF,TGCGCCAGCAGCCAAGAGGGGGGCCGCCACTTCGAGCAGTACTTC
many,.,TRBJ2-7,TRBV18,CASSPGQTPSYEQYF,TGTGCCAGCTCACCAGGACAGACCCCTTCCTACGAGCAGTACTTC
.,.,TRBJ1-5,TRBV28,CASKEAGAHQPQHF,TGTGCCAGCAAGGAGGCGGGGGCGCATCAGCCCCAGCATTTT
many,TRBD1,TRBJ1-2,TRBV2,CASSLGQVDSYGYTF,TGTGCCAGCAGTTTGGGACAGGTGGATTCCTATGGCTACACCTTC
few,.,TRBJ1-3,TRBV6-1,CAGPSWATGNTIYF,TGTGCCGGACCGAGCTGGGCCACTGGAAACACCATATATTTT
few,.,TRBJ2-2,TRBV7-9,CASRGGGASDGELFF,TGTGCCAGCAGGGGGGGGGGGGCGTCCGACGGGGAGCTGTTTTTT
many,.,TRBJ1-1,TRBV7-9,CASSPKPGQNTEAFF,TGTGCCAGCAGCCCCAAACCGGGACAGAACACTGAAGCTTTCTTT
many,.,TRBJ2-3,TRBV7-3,CASSPTLDLTDTQYF,TGTGCCAGCAGCCCTACCCTGGACCTCACAGATACGCAGTATTTT
.,.,TRBJ2-1,TRBV29-1,CSVQGDAWNEQFF,TGCAGCGTACAGGGCGACGCGTGGAATGAGCAGTTCTTC